This T cell receptor beta chain was identified during a study of T cells after yellow fever vaccination. Study-wide results and limits: Peaking faster, on day 5 versus 15, the secondary response was nonetheless weaker. Highly abundant clonotypes carried over from the bulk population could end up in FACS-sorted repertoires as contaminants. Among all clonotypes, a small share was observed in both CD4 and CD8 compartments. Most clones from primary vaccination were detected again post-booster (about 96% CD4, roughly 91% CD8).

MiXCR, applied by TCRdb to the 5' RACE reads, yields one record per CDR3 protein. The table shows 500,000 to 650,000 distinct CDR3 sequences, with 13% occurring only once. This CDR3 has 15 amino acids. CDR1 and CDR2 from the germline V gene are KGHSH and LQKENI. Trimming removed 5 bases at V and 0 bases at J, with 12 bases between. Remarks on this clonotype: Its antigen is unidentified.

V usage is TRBV18 and J usage is TRBJ2-3; D is unresolved. The sequence was collected from a young man who received the YFV17D yellow fever vaccine. The source was PBMCs, collected on the day of the yellow fever booster vaccination. The CDR3 region is CASSGKTASTDTQYF. For the CDR3, the DNA is TGTGCCAGCTCAGGAAAGACCGCTAGCACAGATACGCAGTATTTT. The full variable domain, in which reference TRBV18 and TRBJ2-3 provide the parts outside the CDR3, is NAGVMQNPRHLVRRRGQEARLRCSPMKGHSHVYWYRQLPEEGLKFMVYLQKENIIDESGMPKERFSAEFPKEGPSILRIQQVVRGDSAAYFCASSGKTASTDTQYFGPGTRLTVL.